The T cell receptor beta chain under discussion was sequenced for a study of cytomegalovirus exposure and HLA in healthy donors. Study-level points and caveats: Researchers reported from a later analysis that most CMV-associated TCR beta chains appeared HLA-restricted. An apparent linkage of common viral pathogens to several of the most significant clusters emerged in a later analysis. A further, later analysis showed that HLA-associated TCR beta chains (compared with equally common others) were more clonally expanded.

The PCR used 60 Vbeta and 13 Jbeta primers. Using immunoSEQ multiplex PCR, the repertoire was profiled, and TCRdb retains in-frame clones only, with some absent. Among under 130,000 clones listed, 83% were seen once. There are 16 residues in the CDR3. Germline CDR1 LNHDA, CDR2 SQIVND (reference sequence). With V trimmed by 5 bases and J by 4 bases, 7 bases remained unmatched. With regard to this clone: Its antigen is undetermined.

The V and J genes are TRBV19 and TRBJ2-7, with 14 bases identical to TRBD2. The TCR was taken from a man younger than 30 in good health and CMV-seronegative. Sequenced material: PBMCs. The CDR3 sequence is CASSPWGLAGDYEQYF. CDR3 nucleotide sequence: TGTGCCAGTAGTCCGTGGGGACTAGCGGGAGATTACGAGCAGTACTTC.